What follows is one TCR beta chain and its context. The data belong to a study of blood T cell repertoires in COVID-19. Whole-study context: Samples representing acute and convalescent COVID-19 were sourced from the United States, Italy and Spain.

Some clones are missing from TCRdb's copy, which holds only in-frame ones; the method was immunoSEQ multiplex PCR. The sample carries roughly 330,000 clones, approximately 87% recorded once. Participant ages covered roughly 18 to 89 years across about two dozen US areas. Donors of Cohort 3 who recovered were those that had two negative PCRs, clearance, or symptom resolution. V was shortened by 4 bases and J by 4 bases, with 8 bases between the two germline ends. Germline V gives CDR1 SGDLS, CDR2 YYNGEE. The CDR3 spans 13 residues. The chain carries TRBV9 and TRBJ2-2; D remains ambiguous. The specimen sequenced was PBMCs or T cells enriched from blood (not recorded which). The source is a woman aged 25 to 39 who had recovered from COVID-19. The CDR3, as DNA: TGTGCCAGCAGCCCCTTACTCACCGGGGAGCTGTTTTTT. Translated, it gives CASSPLLTGELFF.